Sequencing of this TCR beta chain was carried out in a study of cytomegalovirus exposure and HLA in healthy donors. Study information: The use of the same platform for the approximately 130 validation repertoires and the 550 to 850 first-cohort repertoires was reported by a later analysis. General study findings and limits: Reportedly, cytomegalovirus status was diagnosed with high sensitivity and specificity. In a later analysis, first-cohort TCR clusters were found to tend to co-occur in the 120 validation repertoires. A list of more than 150 TCR beta chains associated with cytomegalovirus was given.

Concerning this clone: Antigen: not known.

Sequenced by immunoSEQ multiplex PCR; TCRdb stores in-frame clones only, minus some. The data show 55,000 to 70,000 clones, about 89% seen once. The CDR3 is 14 amino acids. Germline CDR1 is KGHSH and CDR2 is LQKENI. V was clipped by 1 base and J by 5 bases; unmatched bases: 4. The V and J genes are TRBV18 and TRBJ2-5; 7 bases map to TRBD1. Source material: PBMCs. This TCR was sampled from a woman aged 18-29 years in good health and CMV-seronegative. The CDR3 reads CASSPRSDRETQYF. In DNA form, the CDR3 reads TGTGCCAGCTCACCACGATCGGACAGGGAGACCCAGTACTTC.